This TCR beta chain was recovered during a study of T cell responses to AZD1222 COVID-19 vaccine. Overall study results and limits: The donor group comprised mostly white British people and more females; the analysis possibly underestimated clonal diversity.

CDR1 and CDR2 (germline): SGHNT, YYREEE (reference sequence). V shed 4 bases and J shed 4 bases, with 17 bases lying between them. The length of the CDR3 is 15 residues. As for this clone: Antigen unknown.

Some clones are missing from TCRdb's copy, which holds only in-frame ones; the method was immunoSEQ multiplex PCR. The table includes roughly 150,000 clones, around 85% detected once. The TCR comes from an adult in good health. This chain connects TRBV5-4 to TRBJ2-5; D is possibly TRBD2 (5 bases). Material: peripheral blood, obtained on day 0 of AZD1222 vaccination. As DNA, the CDR3 is TGTGCCAGCAGCCCTGGGCCCAACCGGGGAGAGACCCAGTACTTC. As protein: CASSPGPNRGETQYF.